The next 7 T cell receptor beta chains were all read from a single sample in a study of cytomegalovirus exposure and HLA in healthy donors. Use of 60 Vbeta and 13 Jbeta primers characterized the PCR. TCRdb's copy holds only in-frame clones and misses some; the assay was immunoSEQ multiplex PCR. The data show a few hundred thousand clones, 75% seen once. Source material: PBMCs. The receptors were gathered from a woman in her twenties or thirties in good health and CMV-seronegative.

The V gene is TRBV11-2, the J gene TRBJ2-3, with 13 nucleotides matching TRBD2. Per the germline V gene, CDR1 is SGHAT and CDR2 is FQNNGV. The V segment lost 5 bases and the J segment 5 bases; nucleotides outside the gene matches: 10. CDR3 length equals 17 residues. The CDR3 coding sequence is TGTGCCAGCAGCCTACAAGGACTAGCGGGAGTTGGAGATACGCAGTATTTT. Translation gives CASSLQGLAGVGDTQYF.

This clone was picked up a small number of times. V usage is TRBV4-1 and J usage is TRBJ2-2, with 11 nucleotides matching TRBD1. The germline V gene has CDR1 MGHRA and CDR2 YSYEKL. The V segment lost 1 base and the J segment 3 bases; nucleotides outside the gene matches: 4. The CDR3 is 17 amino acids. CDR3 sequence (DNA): TGCGCCAGCAGCCAAGTCGTGGGACAGGGGGACACCGGGGAGCTGTTTTTT. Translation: CASSQVVGQGDTGELFF.

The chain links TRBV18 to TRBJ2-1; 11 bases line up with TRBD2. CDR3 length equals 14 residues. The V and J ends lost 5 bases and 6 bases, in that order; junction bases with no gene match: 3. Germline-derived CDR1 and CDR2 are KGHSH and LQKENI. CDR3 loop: CASSSGTSGNEQFF. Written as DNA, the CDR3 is TGTGCCAGCTCATCTGGGACTAGCGGCAATGAGCAGTTCTTC.

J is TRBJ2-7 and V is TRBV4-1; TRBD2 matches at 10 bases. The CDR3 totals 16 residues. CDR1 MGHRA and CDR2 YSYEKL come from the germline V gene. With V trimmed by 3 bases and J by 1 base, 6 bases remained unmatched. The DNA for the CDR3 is TGCGCCAGCAGCCAGGGTGGGACTAGCGTTTCCTACGAGCAGTACTTC. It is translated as CASSQGGTSVSYEQYF.

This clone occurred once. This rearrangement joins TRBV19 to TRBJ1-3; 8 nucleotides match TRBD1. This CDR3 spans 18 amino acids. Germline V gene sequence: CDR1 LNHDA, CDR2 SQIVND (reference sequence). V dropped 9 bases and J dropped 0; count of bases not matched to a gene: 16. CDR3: CARKWAPRTGSSGNTIYF. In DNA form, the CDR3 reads TGTGCCAGAAAGTGGGCCCCTCGGACAGGGAGCTCTGGAAACACCATATATTTT.

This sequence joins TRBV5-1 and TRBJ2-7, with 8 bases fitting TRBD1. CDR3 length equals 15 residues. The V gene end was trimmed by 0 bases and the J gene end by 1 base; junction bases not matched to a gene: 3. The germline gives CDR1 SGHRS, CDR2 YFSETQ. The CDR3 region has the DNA TGCGCCAGCAGCTTGGGACAGGGGAGGTCCTACGAGCAGTACTTC. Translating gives CASSLGQGRSYEQYF.

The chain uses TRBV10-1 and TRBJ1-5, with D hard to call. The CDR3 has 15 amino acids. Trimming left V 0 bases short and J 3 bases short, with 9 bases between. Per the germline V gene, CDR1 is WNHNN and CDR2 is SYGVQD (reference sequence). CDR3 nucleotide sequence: TGCGCCAGCAGTGAGTCGACGGCGGCCAATCAGCCCCAGCATTTT. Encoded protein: CASSESTAANQPQHF.